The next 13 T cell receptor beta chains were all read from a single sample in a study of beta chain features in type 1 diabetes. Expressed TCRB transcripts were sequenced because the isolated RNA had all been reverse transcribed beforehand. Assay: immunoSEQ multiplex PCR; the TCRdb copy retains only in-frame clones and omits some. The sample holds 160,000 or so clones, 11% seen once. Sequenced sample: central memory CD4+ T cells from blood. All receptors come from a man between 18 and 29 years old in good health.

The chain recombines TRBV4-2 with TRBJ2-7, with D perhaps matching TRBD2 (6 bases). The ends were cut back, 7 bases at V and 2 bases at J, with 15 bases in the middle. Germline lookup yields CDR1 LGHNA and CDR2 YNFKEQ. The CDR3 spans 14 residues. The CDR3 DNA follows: TGTGCCAGCACCAGGTCTGGAGGGCCCTACGAGCAGTACTTC. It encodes CASTRSGGPYEQYF.

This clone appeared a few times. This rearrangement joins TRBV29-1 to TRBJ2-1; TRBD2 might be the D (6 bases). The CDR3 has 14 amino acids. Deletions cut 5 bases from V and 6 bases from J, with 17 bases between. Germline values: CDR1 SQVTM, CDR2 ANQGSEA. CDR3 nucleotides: TGCAGCGTTCGGAGGGACCCCGGCGCCAATGAGCAGTTCTTC. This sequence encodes CSVRRDPGANEQFF.

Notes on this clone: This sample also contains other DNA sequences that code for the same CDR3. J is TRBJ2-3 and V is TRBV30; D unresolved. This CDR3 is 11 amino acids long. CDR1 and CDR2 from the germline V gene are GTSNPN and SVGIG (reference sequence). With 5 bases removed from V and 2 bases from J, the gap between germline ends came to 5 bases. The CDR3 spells CAWGSTDTQYF. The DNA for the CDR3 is TGTGCCTGGGGGTCCACAGATACGCAGTATTTT.

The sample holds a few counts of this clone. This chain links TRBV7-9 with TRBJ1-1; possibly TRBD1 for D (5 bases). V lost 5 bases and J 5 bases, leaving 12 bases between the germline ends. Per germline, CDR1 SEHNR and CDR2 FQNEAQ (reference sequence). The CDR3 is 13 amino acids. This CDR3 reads CASSPGGGTEAFF. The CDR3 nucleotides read TGTGCCAGCAGCCCCGGGGGAGGGACTGAAGCTTTCTTT. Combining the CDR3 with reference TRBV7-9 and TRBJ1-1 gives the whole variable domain DTGVSQNPRHKITKRGQNVTFRCDPISEHNRLYWYRQTLGQGPEFLTYFQNEAQLEKSRLLSDRFSAERPKGSFSTLEIQRTEQGDSAMYLCASSPGGGTEAFFGQGTRLTVV.

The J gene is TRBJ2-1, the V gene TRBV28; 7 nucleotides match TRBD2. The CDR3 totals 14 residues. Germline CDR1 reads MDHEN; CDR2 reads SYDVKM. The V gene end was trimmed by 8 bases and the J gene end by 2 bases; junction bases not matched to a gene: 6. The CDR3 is CASPPTSTYNEQFF. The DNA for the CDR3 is TGTGCCAGCCCACCGACTAGCACCTACAATGAGCAGTTCTTC.

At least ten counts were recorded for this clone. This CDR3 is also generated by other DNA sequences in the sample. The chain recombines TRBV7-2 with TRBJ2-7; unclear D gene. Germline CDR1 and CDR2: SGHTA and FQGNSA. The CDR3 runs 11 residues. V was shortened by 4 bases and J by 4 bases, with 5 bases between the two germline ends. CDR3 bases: TGTGCCAGCAGCTCCCATTACGAGCAGTACTTC. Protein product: CASSSHYEQYF.

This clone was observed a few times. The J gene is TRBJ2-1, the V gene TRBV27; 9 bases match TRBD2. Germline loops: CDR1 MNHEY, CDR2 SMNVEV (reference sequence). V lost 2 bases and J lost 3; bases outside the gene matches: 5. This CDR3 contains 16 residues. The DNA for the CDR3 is TGTGCCAGCAGTTTAGAGGTAGCGGGAGACTACAATGAGCAGTTCTTC. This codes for CASSLEVAGDYNEQFF.

The CDR3: CAISKDRMNTEAFF. DNA of the CDR3: TGTGCCATCAGCAAGGACAGAATGAACACTGAAGCTTTCTTT. The rearrangement uses TRBV10-3 and TRBJ1-1; tentatively, D is TRBD1 (6 bases). V was cut by 6 bases and J by 0 bases, with 11 bases left in between. Germline-derived CDR1 and CDR2 are ENHRY and SYGVKD. This CDR3 comprises 14 residues.

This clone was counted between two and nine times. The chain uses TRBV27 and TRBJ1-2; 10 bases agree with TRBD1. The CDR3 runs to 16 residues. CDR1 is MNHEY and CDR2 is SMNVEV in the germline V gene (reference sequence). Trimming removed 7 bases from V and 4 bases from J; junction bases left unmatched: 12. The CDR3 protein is CASTSQGTGAPYGYTF. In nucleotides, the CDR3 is TGTGCCAGCACCTCCCAGGGGACAGGGGCCCCCTATGGCTACACCTTC.

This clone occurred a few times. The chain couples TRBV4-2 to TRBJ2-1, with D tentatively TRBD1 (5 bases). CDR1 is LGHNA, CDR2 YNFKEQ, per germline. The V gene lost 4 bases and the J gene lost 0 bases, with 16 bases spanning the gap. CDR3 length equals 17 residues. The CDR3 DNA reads TGTGCCAGCAGCCGTACAGGTACTCCTGTCTCCTACAATGAGCAGTTCTTC. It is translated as CASSRTGTPVSYNEQFF.

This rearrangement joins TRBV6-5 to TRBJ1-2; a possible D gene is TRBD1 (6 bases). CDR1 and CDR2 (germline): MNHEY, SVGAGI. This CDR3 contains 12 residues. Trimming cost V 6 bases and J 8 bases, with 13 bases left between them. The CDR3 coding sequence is TGTGCCAGCAGGCCCGACAGGTTCGGCTACACCTTC. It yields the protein CASRPDRFGYTF.

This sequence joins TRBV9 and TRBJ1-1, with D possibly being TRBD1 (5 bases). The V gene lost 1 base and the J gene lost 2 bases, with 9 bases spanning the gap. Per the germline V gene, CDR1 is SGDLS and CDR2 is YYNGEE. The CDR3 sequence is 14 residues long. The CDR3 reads CASSVQGTNTEAFF. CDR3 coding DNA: TGTGCCAGCAGCGTACAGGGTACTAACACTGAAGCTTTCTTT.

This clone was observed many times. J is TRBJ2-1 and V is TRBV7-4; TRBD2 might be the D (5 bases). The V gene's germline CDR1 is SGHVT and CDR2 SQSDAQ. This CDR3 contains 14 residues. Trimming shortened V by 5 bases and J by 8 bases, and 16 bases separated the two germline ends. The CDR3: CASSPRTVLDEQFF. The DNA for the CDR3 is TGTGCCAGCAGCCCTAGGACTGTTTTGGATGAGCAGTTCTTC.